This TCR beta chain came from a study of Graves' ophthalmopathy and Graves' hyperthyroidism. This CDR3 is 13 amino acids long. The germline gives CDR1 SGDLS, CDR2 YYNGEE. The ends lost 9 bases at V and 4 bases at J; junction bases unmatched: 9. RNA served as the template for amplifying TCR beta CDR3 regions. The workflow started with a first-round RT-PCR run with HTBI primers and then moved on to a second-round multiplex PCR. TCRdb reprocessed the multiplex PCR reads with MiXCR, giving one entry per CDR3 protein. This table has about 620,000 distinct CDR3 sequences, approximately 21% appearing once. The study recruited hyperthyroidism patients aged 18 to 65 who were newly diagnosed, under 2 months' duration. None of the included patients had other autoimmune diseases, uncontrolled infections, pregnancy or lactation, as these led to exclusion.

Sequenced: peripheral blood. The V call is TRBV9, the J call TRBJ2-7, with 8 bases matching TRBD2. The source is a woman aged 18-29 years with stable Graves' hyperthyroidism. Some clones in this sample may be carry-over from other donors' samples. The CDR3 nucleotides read TGTGCCACCACCCGGGAGGGGGTGTACGAGCAGTACTTC. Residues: CATTREGVYEQYF.